This is a list of T cell receptor beta chains from one sample in a study of T-cell reconstitution after alpha-beta-depleted transplantation in children. TCRdb ran MiXCR on the PCR reads and lists one entry per CDR3 protein. The table records approximately 400,000 distinct CDR3 sequences, roughly 17% of them present only once. The source was PBMCs, mostly from graft donor cells, collected 360 days after TCRalphabeta/CD19-depleted stem cell transplant. These receptors originate from a boy younger than two who had a stem cell transplant for Wiskott-Aldrich syndrome, so the T cells may come from the graft donor. CDR3s include the opening cysteine and the closing phenylalanine or tryptophan. A D gene is named only where the DNA matches it firmly. Not every row has a clone size; where given, it reads once, few, many or a size class.

TRBJ1-5	TRBV20-1	-	-	CSATRDGNQPQHF	TGCAGTGCTACCCGGGACGGTAATCAGCCCCAGCATTTT
TRBJ2-1	TRBV27	TRBD1	-	CASSFRGQGRNEQFF	TGTGCCAGCAGTTTCCGGGGACAGGGGCGGAATGAGCAGTTCTTC
TRBJ2-1	TRBV4-2	TRBD2	few	CASSQPLAESSYNEQFF	TGTGCCAGCAGCCAACCCCTAGCGGAAAGCTCCTACAATGAGCAGTTCTTC
TRBJ2-5	TRBV12-3/TRBV12-4	TRBD1	-	CASSLWGQGNQETQYF	TGTGCCAGCAGTTTATGGGGACAGGGAAACCAAGAGACCCAGTACTTC
TRBJ2-1	TRBV5-1	TRBD2	few	CASSSRPPGTSGSLGNEQFF	TGCGCCAGCAGCTCGCGACCCCCCGGGACTAGCGGGAGTCTCGGCAATGAGCAGTTCTTC
TRBJ2-7	TRBV28	TRBD2	-	CASSLGEGRPYEQYF	TGTGCCAGCAGTTTAGGGGAGGGTCGGCCTTACGAGCAGTACTTC
TRBJ2-1	TRBV2	TRBD1	-	CASRAGRGLYNEQFF	TGTGCCAGCAGAGCCGGTAGGGGGCTCTACAATGAGCAGTTCTTC
TRBJ2-5	TRBV9	TRBD2	few	CASSTGTSGRYETQYF	TGTGCCAGCAGCACCGGGACTAGCGGGAGGTACGAGACCCAGTACTTC
TRBJ2-1	TRBV20-1	TRBD2	-	CSAELAGGPNEQFF	TGCAGTGCTGAACTAGCGGGGGGCCCTAATGAGCAGTTCTTC
TRBJ2-7	TRBV10-3	TRBD2	few	CATTGLAGYEQYF	TGTGCCACCACGGGGCTAGCGGGCTACGAGCAGTACTTC
TRBJ2-3	TRBV18	-	few	CASSPLESIRGTQYF	TGTGCCAGCTCACCCCTAGAGTCCATTCGCGGTACGCAGTATTTT
TRBJ2-3	TRBV20-1	-	few	CSARSPSTDTQYF	TGCAGTGCTAGATCCCCCAGCACAGATACGCAGTATTTT
TRBJ2-7	TRBV10-2	-	-	CASSESQGWYEQYF	TGCGCCAGCAGTGAGTCGCAGGGATGGTACGAGCAGTACTTC
TRBJ2-7	TRBV10-3	TRBD1	-	CAISRDSSYEQYF	TGTGCCATCAGTCGGGACAGCTCCTACGAGCAGTACTTC
TRBJ2-7	TRBV12-5	-	-	CASGRDIGGLYEQYF	TGTGCTAGTGGTCGGGACATCGGGGGCCTCTACGAGCAGTACTTC
TRBJ2-3	TRBV28	-	few	CASSNRVTDTQYF	TGTGCCAGCAGTAACAGGGTCACAGATACGCAGTATTTT
TRBJ2-7	TRBV25-1	-	-	CASSDSQGGDHLYEQYF	TGTGCCAGCAGTGATTCCCAGGGGGGGGACCATCTCTACGAGCAGTACTTC
TRBJ2-5	TRBV5-1	-	-	CASSLASGGETQYF	TGTGCCAGCAGCTTAGCGTCGGGGGGCGAGACCCAGTACTTC
TRBJ2-5	TRBV25-1	-	few	CASSEFSTGEETQYF	TGTGCCAGCAGTGAATTCTCAACGGGCGAAGAGACCCAGTACTTC
TRBJ2-7	TRBV25-1	-	once	CASSEQGQIYEQYF	TGTGCCAGCAGTGAACAGGGTCAGATCTACGAGCAGTACTTC
TRBJ2-1	TRBV7-2	-	few	CASGQRRETPNEQFF	TGTGCCAGCGGTCAGAGGCGGGAAACTCCCAATGAGCAGTTCTTC
TRBJ2-1	TRBV12-3/TRBV12-4	TRBD1	few	CASRPSVTDRGLHNEQFF	TGTGCCAGCCGACCCTCGGTTACGGACAGGGGGCTGCACAATGAGCAGTTCTTC
TRBJ2-5	TRBV7-9	-	many	CASSFPTGRETQYF	TGTGCCAGCAGCTTTCCTACAGGGAGAGAGACCCAGTACTTC
TRBJ2-3	TRBV6-1	-	few	CASSPSGVADTQYF	TGTGCCAGCAGCCCCTCGGGGGTCGCAGATACGCAGTATTTT
TRBJ2-4	TRBV15	TRBD2	-	CATSRATSGVNIQYF	TGTGCCACCAGCAGAGCCACTAGCGGGGTAAACATTCAGTACTTC
TRBJ2-1	TRBV6-2/TRBV6-3	TRBD2	-	CASSFSGGASYNEQFF	TGTGCCAGCAGTTTTAGCGGGGGGGCGTCCTACAATGAGCAGTTCTTC
TRBJ1-2	TRBV20-1	TRBD1	-	CSARDSGTADRGYTF	TGCAGTGCTAGAGACTCCGGGACAGCGGATCGTGGCTACACCTTC